The clone carrying this T cell receptor beta chain showed up many times. Its antigen is not identified. The CDR3 has 15 residues. Germline CDR1 reads DFQATT; CDR2 reads SNEGSKA (reference sequence). Trimming stripped 1 base from V and 7 bases from J, with 17 bases between. The data are from a study of response to subunit inactivated influenza vaccine. Study results and limitations: It was suggested by the authors that few new T cells are recruited by each seasonal influenza vaccination.

MiXCR was run by TCRdb on the RT-PCR reads, yielding one entry per CDR3 protein. Among about 190,000 distinct CDR3 sequences listed, approximately 14% were seen once. This chain uses TRBV20-1 with TRBJ2-1; a possible D gene is TRBD2 (5 bases). Sequences were derived from CD8+ T cells sorted from PBMCs, sampled about 5 days after vaccination. The sequence came from a man in his fifties who received an inactivated influenza vaccine. The CDR3 region is CSARVSRRETNEQFF. In DNA, the CDR3 is TGCAGTGCTAGAGTGAGTCGAAGGGAGACGAATGAGCAGTTCTTC.